This paragraph reports one TCR beta chain. Its specificity is not known. These data are taken from a study of shared clonotypes between healthy human individuals. Study-wide results and limits: Some naive CD4 clonotypes, roughly 5%, turned up in common across four donors.

The donor cohort consisted entirely of Caucasian adults residing in Nashville, Tennessee. J lost 7 bases, V lost 1 base, and 5 bases had no gene match. The germline V gene has CDR1 WNHNN and CDR2 SYGVQD (reference sequence). The CDR3 runs 15 residues. TCRdb's table, derived via immunoSEQ multiplex PCR, lists solely in-frame clones and lacks some. The repertoire consists of approximately 2,000,000 clones, with 85% to 95% occurring once and the leading ten covering 0.3% to 0.45%. This clonotype was sampled from a man aged 18 to 30 in good health. Some clones in this sample may be carry-over from other donors' samples. Sequencing was carried out using naive CD4+ T cells from PBMCs. Stated subset: CD45RA+ positively selected. The rearrangement joins TRBV10-1 to TRBJ2-1, with 9 bases matching TRBD2. The CDR3 DNA is TGCGCCAGCAGTGAGTGGGCGGGAGGGCCGAATGAGCAGTTCTTC. This codes for CASSEWAGGPNEQFF.